The 27 T cell receptor beta chains below were found in one sample sequenced in a study of T cells in localized non-small cell lung cancer. Sequencing was performed with immunoSEQ multiplex PCR; in TCRdb, only in-frame clones are kept and a portion is missing. Here the sample spans about 2,800 clones, 20% to 30% being singletons. The material sequenced was normal lung tissue next to the tumor, taken before any cancer treatment. These receptors originate from a woman between 35 and 70 years old with stage I lung adenocarcinoma.

The gene calls are TRBV28 and TRBJ2-3, with 13 positions matching TRBD2. The CDR3 totals 17 residues. Germline lookup yields CDR1 MDHEN and CDR2 SYDVKM. With V trimmed by 3 bases and J by 3 bases, 6 bases remained unmatched. CDR3 sequence reads: CASSLWTSGSMTDTQYF. The CDR3 region has the DNA TGTGCCAGCAGTTTGTGGACTAGCGGGAGTATGACAGATACGCAGTATTTT.

This clone was observed a few times. The rearrangement uses TRBV6-8 and TRBJ1-1; 9 bases agree with TRBD1. Trimming removed 5 bases from V and 6 bases from J; junction bases left unmatched: 7. Germline V lookup: CDR1 MNHGY, CDR2 SAAAGT. CDR3 length: 14 residues. CDR3 nucleotides: TGTGCCAGCAGTCTGACAGGGGGGAGTTCTGAAGCTTTCTTT. Translating gives CASSLTGGSSEAFF.

In its sample, this clone ranks as medium-sized. The chain employs TRBV11-3 and TRBJ2-1; D possibly corresponds to TRBD2 (6 bases). CDR1 SGHNT and CDR2 YENEEA come from the germline V gene. The V gene lost 8 bases and the J gene lost 0 bases, with 20 bases spanning the gap. The CDR3 extends over 17 amino acids. CDR3 in amino acids: CASPDRRAGSSYNEQFF. The CDR3 bases are TGTGCCAGCCCTGACCGGAGGGCGGGGAGCTCCTACAATGAGCAGTTCTTC.

The gene calls are TRBV19 and TRBJ2-5; 7 nucleotides line up with TRBD1. The CDR3 spans 15 residues. J gave up 5 bases and V 6 bases, and 12 bases lay outside the gene matches. CDR1 LNHDA and CDR2 SQIVND come from the germline V gene (reference sequence). CDR3 residues: CASSTQIQGSETQYF. CDR3 coding DNA: TGTGCCAGTAGCACTCAGATACAGGGGAGCGAGACCCAGTACTTC. Complete variable domain (other parts from reference TRBV19 and TRBJ2-5): DGGITQSPKYLFRKEGQNVTLSCEQNLNHDAMYWYRQDPGQGLRLIYYSQIVNDFQKGDIAEGYSVSREKKESFPLTVTSAQKNPTAFYLCASSTQIQGSETQYFGPGTRLLVL.

This clone is judged medium-sized. The chain has TRBV28 and TRBJ1-1; 7 bases agree with TRBD1. With V trimmed by 4 bases and J by 0 bases, 8 bases remained unmatched. There are 16 residues in the CDR3. CDR1 MDHEN and CDR2 SYDVKM come from the germline V gene. The CDR3: CASSSPTGNMNTEAFF. CDR3 in DNA: TGTGCCAGCAGTTCACCGACAGGGAACATGAACACTGAAGCTTTCTTT.

This clone was found a few times. The V gene is TRBV19, the J gene TRBJ1-4; D call uncertain. CDR1 LNHDA and CDR2 SQIVND come from the germline V gene (reference sequence). The CDR3 runs 15 residues. V lost 4 bases, J lost 0 bases, and 9 bases lay in between. CDR3 amino acids: CASSTGIATNEKLFF. In nucleotides, the CDR3 is TGTGCCAGTAGTACGGGGATTGCAACTAATGAAAAACTGTTTTTT.

This chain uses TRBV6-8 with TRBJ2-7, with TRBD1 matching 7 bases. The CDR3 is made up of 16 amino acids. The germline CDR1 and CDR2 sequences are MNHGY and SAAAGT. Germline trimming cut 8 bases from V and 3 bases from J; bases unmatched to any gene: 16. The CDR3 DNA is TGTGCCAGCCGTGGGACAGACCTCCCCGACGTCTACGAGCAGTACTTC. The encoded protein is CASRGTDLPDVYEQYF.

The chain has TRBV6-8 and TRBJ2-3, with 8 bases that match TRBD2. CDR3 length: 19 amino acids. V was pared by 3 bases and J by 3 bases, with 17 bases of the junction left unmatched. Germline V gene sequence: CDR1 MNHGY, CDR2 SAAAGT. CDR3 sequence: CASSYPLDPAASGTDTQYF. The DNA of the CDR3 is TGTGCCAGCAGTTATCCGTTGGACCCTGCGGCTAGCGGGACAGATACGCAGTATTTT.

The chain combines TRBV18 with TRBJ2-1; 10 nucleotides match TRBD2. V trimming: 6 bases; J trimming: 6 bases; junction bases outside the gene matches: 8. Germline CDR1 reads KGHSH; CDR2 reads LQKENI. The CDR3 runs 15 residues. DNA for the CDR3: TGTGCCAGCTCGCAGCTAGCGGGAGCCCTCAATGAGCAGTTCTTC. It codes for CASSQLAGALNEQFF.

In this sample, this clone turned up many times. The rearrangement uses TRBV11-3 and TRBJ1-2, with 9 bases identical to TRBD1. Germline CDR1 reads SGHNT; CDR2 reads YENEEA. The CDR3 totals 14 residues. The J segment lost 9 bases and the V segment lost 3 bases, leaving 8 bases of the junction unmatched. CDR3 amino acids: CASSLEGQGMRYTF. The CDR3, as DNA: TGTGCCAGCAGCTTGGAGGGACAGGGAATGCGCTACACCTTC.

CDR3 nucleotides: TGTGCCAGCAGTTTGGGGAGTATTGGAAACACCATATATTTT. Translation gives CASSLGSIGNTIYF. The V call is TRBV28, the J call TRBJ1-3; D remains unclear. V shed 3 bases and J shed 3 bases, with 9 bases lying between them. This CDR3 is 14 amino acids long. CDR1 is MDHEN and CDR2 is SYDVKM in the germline V gene.

This clone came up a few times. J is TRBJ2-1 and V is TRBV10-3; 10 nucleotides agree with TRBD2. After removal of 0 bases from V and 7 bases from J, the junction contained 3 bases not matched to a gene. The CDR3 runs 15 residues. Per the germline V gene, CDR1 is ENHRY and CDR2 is SYGVKD. CDR3 protein: CAISESLAGANEQFF. The CDR3 bases are TGTGCCATCAGTGAGTCCCTAGCGGGAGCTAATGAGCAGTTCTTC.

This clone has a handful of counts. DNA of the CDR3: TGTGCCAGCAGTGAAGCGCTTCTGGGCCCTACTAGCGAGCAGTACTTC. It specifies CASSEALLGPTSEQYF. This chain uses TRBV9 with TRBJ2-7, with a tentative D call TRBD2 (5 bases). CDR1 SGDLS and CDR2 YYNGEE come from the germline V gene. The ends were cut back, 5 bases at V and 6 bases at J, with 24 bases in the middle. The CDR3 is 16 amino acids.

J is TRBJ1-4 and V is TRBV11-3, with D perhaps TRBD1 (5 bases). The CDR3 covers 17 residues. Trimming stripped 1 base from V and 4 bases from J, with 16 bases between. CDR1 is SGHNT and CDR2 is YENEEA in the germline V gene. The CDR3 region is CASSLGGSSGLNEKLFF. The CDR3 coding sequence is TGTGCCAGCAGCTTAGGGGGGAGCAGTGGCCTTAATGAAAAACTGTTTTTT.

This clone was picked up a small number of times. The chain joins TRBV19 to TRBJ2-6; possibly TRBD1 or TRBD2 for D (5 bases each). Per germline, CDR1 LNHDA and CDR2 SQIVND (reference sequence). The CDR3 totals 15 residues. Trimming removed 7 bases from V and 2 bases from J, with 12 bases in between. The CDR3: CASTRGPAGANVLTF. The DNA for the CDR3 is TGTGCCAGTACACGGGGACCGGCTGGGGCCAACGTCCTGACTTTC. Full variable domain (remainder filled in from reference TRBV19 and TRBJ2-6): DGGITQSPKYLFRKEGQNVTLSCEQNLNHDAMYWYRQDPGQGLRLIYYSQIVNDFQKGDIAEGYSVSREKKESFPLTVTSAQKNPTAFYLCASTRGPAGANVLTFGAGSRLTVL.

This clone was picked up a small number of times. Relative to the germline gene, one junction end is altered; a read error may explain this. This sequence joins TRBV11-3 and TRBJ2-7, with D possibly called TRBD1 or TRBD2 (5 bases each). The CDR3 is 16 amino acids. Germline V gene lookup returns CDR1 SGHNT and CDR2 YENEEA. CDR3 DNA sequence: TGTGCCAGCAGCCTAGAGGGAGTCGGGGCCTCCTACGAGCAGTACTTC. Translated: CASSLEGVGASYEQYF.

This clone was picked up a small number of times. The junction differs from germline at one of its ends, possibly a read error. The chain recombines TRBV6-8 with TRBJ1-2; TRBD1 aligns across 7 bases. Germline values: CDR1 MNHGY, CDR2 SAAAGT. This CDR3 is built from 15 residues. For the CDR3, the DNA is TGTGCCAGCAGTGACTCCGAGGGGGCAAGTTATGGCTACACCTTC. Translation gives CASSDSEGASYGYTF.

This clone was detected once. This chain connects TRBV5-1 to TRBJ2-1, with TRBD2 matching over 11 bases. V shed 4 bases, J shed 3 bases, and the junction held 3 bases outside the gene matches. Germline loops: CDR1 SGHRS, CDR2 YFSETQ. CDR3 size: 15 residues. The CDR3 DNA reads as TGCGCCAGCAGCCAGGGGACTAGCGGCTACAATGAGCAGTTCTTC. Translation: CASSQGTSGYNEQFF.

This clone was observed a few times. The chain recombines TRBV29-1 with TRBJ1-1; 7 bases line up with TRBD1. CDR1 and CDR2 from the germline V gene are SQVTM and ANQGSEA. Unmatched junction bases numbered 8, after V lost 3 bases and J lost 4 bases. CDR3 length equals 14 residues. The CDR3 DNA follows: TGCAGCGTTGACAGGGGGAAAGTGGGCACTGAAGCTTTCTTT. It codes for CSVDRGKVGTEAFF.

This clone is labeled medium-sized (0.01 to 0.1%). This chain joins TRBV28 and TRBJ2-3; possible D gene TRBD2, 6 bases. V shed 3 bases and J shed 0 bases, with 16 bases lying between them. Germline CDR1 is MDHEN and CDR2 is SYDVKM. The CDR3 spans 17 residues. For the CDR3, the DNA is TGTGCCAGCAGTTTGGACTCGGCGGGATCTAGCACAGATACGCAGTATTTT. Encoded protein: CASSLDSAGSSTDTQYF.

This clone was observed a few times. This chain joins TRBV6-8 and TRBJ2-7; 11 bases agree with TRBD2. J gave up 3 bases and V 6 bases, and 10 bases lay outside the gene matches. CDR1 and CDR2 from the germline V gene are MNHGY and SAAAGT. This CDR3 comprises 16 residues. The CDR3, as DNA: TGTGCCAGCAGGCGGACTAGCGGGCCCGGCCTCTACGAGCAGTACTTC. It yields the protein CASRRTSGPGLYEQYF.

The gene calls are TRBV19 and TRBJ2-7, with D maybe TRBD2 (6 bases). V was cut by 0 bases and J by 3 bases, with 12 bases left in between. This CDR3 spans 15 amino acids. CDR1 and CDR2 (germline): LNHDA, SQIVND (reference sequence). The CDR3, as DNA: TGTGCCAGTAGTATAGAATTCGGGACTCTCTACGAGCAGTACTTC. This codes for CASSIEFGTLYEQYF.

This clone appeared a few times. The chain has TRBV4-1 and TRBJ1-4, with unresolved D. V was trimmed by 2 bases and J by 5 bases, leaving 6 bases between them. Per germline, CDR1 MGHRA and CDR2 YSYEKL. The CDR3 is 13 amino acids. Written as DNA, the CDR3 is TGCGCCAGCAGCCAAACAGCGAATGAAAAACTGTTTTTT. This codes for CASSQTANEKLFF.

CDR3: CASSPQATNEKLFF. CDR3 sequence (DNA): TGTGCCAGCTCACCACAGGCGACTAATGAAAAACTGTTTTTT. The chain joins TRBV18 to TRBJ1-4; no clear D gene. The CDR3 covers 14 residues. The V end lost 1 base, the J end lost 2 bases, and 5 bases lay between the germline ends. CDR1 is KGHSH and CDR2 is LQKENI in the germline V gene.

The chain joins TRBV30 to TRBJ1-3; no definite D call. The CDR3 has 13 residues. In germline, CDR1 is GTSNPN, CDR2 SVGIG (reference sequence). Trimming cost V 2 bases and J 8 bases, with 13 bases left between them. CDR3 nucleotides: TGTGCCTGGAGTCGGGCCGGACGGGACACCATATATTTT. Translating it yields CAWSRAGRDTIYF. The full variable domain, in which reference TRBV30 and TRBJ1-3 provide the parts outside the CDR3, is SQTIHQWPATLVQPVGSPLSLECTVEGTSNPNLYWYRQAAGRGLQLLFYSVGIGQISSEVPQNLSASRPQDRQFILSSKKLLLSDSGFYLCAWSRAGRDTIYFGEGSWLTVV.

This clone appeared a few times. This rearrangement joins TRBV6-8 to TRBJ2-1; weak D call: TRBD2 (5 bases). From germline, CDR1 is MNHGY and CDR2 SAAAGT. The CDR3 spans 14 residues. Trimming took 6 bases from V and 6 from J, leaving 15 bases between them. CDR3 DNA sequence: TGTGCCAGCAGCACGGGGTTCGAGGTCAATGAGCAGTTCTTC. Translated, it gives CASSTGFEVNEQFF.

V and J are TRBV9 and TRBJ2-7; the D call may be TRBD1 or TRBD2 (5 bases each). The CDR3 has 13 amino acids. Germline V gene sequence: CDR1 SGDLS, CDR2 YYNGEE. V was trimmed by 5 bases and J by 2 bases, leaving 11 bases between them. The CDR3 loop is CASSEGTTYEQYF. The CDR3 DNA reads as TGTGCCAGCAGTGAAGGGACCACCTACGAGCAGTACTTC.